The 28 T cell receptor beta chains in this list originate from one sample, sequenced in a study of T cells in Graves' hyperthyroidism and ophthalmopathy. RNA transcripts provided the source from which TCR beta CDR3 regions were amplified. The TCR CDR3 was amplified in a first-round RT-PCR using the HTBI primer set. Each CDR3 protein is one row after TCRdb ran MiXCR on the multiplex PCR reads. The data contain more than 350,000 distinct CDR3 sequences, about 15% of them singletons. Sequencing was carried out using blood. These receptors were taken from a woman aged 60-75 years with Graves' ophthalmopathy.

Many counts were recorded for this clonotype. The J gene is TRBJ1-5, the V gene TRBV20-1; 9 bases match TRBD1. V lost 3 bases to trimming and J lost 2 bases; unmatched junction nucleotides: 8. The germline CDR1 and CDR2 sequences are DFQATT and SNEGSKA (reference sequence). The CDR3 runs to 16 residues. The CDR3 protein is CSARLGQGFGNQPQHF. DNA for the CDR3: TGCAGTGCTAGGTTGGGACAGGGTTTCGGCAATCAGCCCCAGCATTTT.

Points on this clonotype: A much larger clone differs by one base, so this may be a read error. The chain is built from TRBV4-1 and TRBJ2-2; the D is unclear. CDR1 and CDR2 (germline): MGHRA, YSYEKL. The CDR3 consists of 14 residues. The germline V and J ends were trimmed by 0 bases and 4 bases, with 6 bases remaining between them. CDR3 in amino acids: CASSQDYGTGELFF. The CDR3 DNA follows: TGCGCCAGCAGCCAAGATTACGGCACCGGGGAGCTGTTTTTT.

This clonotype appeared many times. The J gene is TRBJ2-7, the V gene TRBV18; unclear D gene. From germline, CDR1 is KGHSH and CDR2 LQKENI. Trimming removed 3 bases from V and 3 bases from J, with 6 bases in between. The CDR3 extends over 12 amino acids. DNA of the CDR3: TGTGCCAGCTCACCGGGGAACTACGAGCAGTACTTC. Residues: CASSPGNYEQYF.

Comment on this clonotype: One end of the junction is discordant with germline, which a read error may explain. The V call is TRBV6-1, the J call TRBJ2-7; 9 bases map to TRBD1. From germline, CDR1 is MNHNS and CDR2 SASEGT. The CDR3 extends over 16 amino acids. The CDR3, as DNA: TGCGCCAGCAGTGACCCCGGAGGGACAGGGTCCTACGAGCAGTACTTC. Translation gives CASSDPGGTGSYEQYF.

This clonotype came up many times. CDR3 residues: CASSLGPVGGEQYF. CDR3 DNA: TGTGCCAGCAGCTTAGGACCCGTAGGAGGCGAGCAGTACTTC. This sequence joins TRBV7-3 and TRBJ2-7, with D possibly TRBD2 on 5 matching bases. V dropped 2 bases and J dropped 6 bases, with 14 bases sitting between them. The CDR3 has 14 amino acids. Germline V gene lookup returns CDR1 SGHTA and CDR2 FQGTGA. The full variable domain, rest sourced from reference TRBV7-3 and TRBJ2-7, is GAGVSQTPSNKVTEKGKYVELRCDPISGHTALYWYRQSLGQGPEFLIYFQGTGAADDSGLPNDRFFAVRPEGSVSTLKIQRTERGDSAVYLCASSLGPVGGEQYFGPGTRLTVT.

This sequence joins TRBV15 and TRBJ2-1; TRBD1 aligns across 10 bases. The CDR3 is made up of 19 amino acids. With 6 bases clipped from V and 4 bases from J, the junction kept 18 bases outside the gene matches. CDR1 LNHNV and CDR2 YYDKDF come from the germline V gene (reference sequence). The CDR3 reads CATSPQGQGTSAGYNEQFF. CDR3 in DNA: TGTGCCACCAGTCCCCAGGGACAGGGGACCTCCGCCGGATACAATGAGCAGTTCTTC.

The chain recombines TRBV5-5 with TRBJ1-6; tentatively, D is TRBD1 (5 bases). This CDR3 contains 15 residues. Looked up from germline, CDR1 is SGHKS and CDR2 is YYEKEE (reference sequence). The ends were cut back, 0 bases at V and 7 bases at J, with 11 bases in the middle. CDR3 DNA: TGTGCCAGCAGCTTGGCAGGGCTAGAAAATTCACCCCTCCACTTT. This translates into CASSLAGLENSPLHF. Complete variable domain (other parts from reference TRBV5-5 and TRBJ1-6): DAGVTQSPTHLIKTRGQQVTLRCSPISGHKSVSWYQQVLGQGPQFIFQYYEKEERGRGNFPDRFSARQFPNYSSELNVNALLLGDSALYLCASSLAGLENSPLHFGNGTRLTVT.

J is TRBJ1-5 and V is TRBV12-3 or TRBV12-4, with D perhaps matching TRBD1 (5 bases). CDR3 length: 14 residues. V shed 4 bases and J shed 3 bases, with 10 bases lying between them. The CDR3 reads CASSWGGTNQPQHF. In DNA, the CDR3 is TGTGCCAGCAGTTGGGGAGGGACCAATCAGCCCCAGCATTTT.

This clonotype was detected ten times or more. The chain links TRBV2 to TRBJ2-3; a possible D gene is TRBD2 (7 bases). Trimming took 6 bases from V and 1 from J, leaving 14 bases between them. Per the germline V gene, CDR1 is SNHLY and CDR2 is FYNNEI. The CDR3 loop spans 15 amino acids. CDR3 in DNA: TGTGCCAGCAGAAGGGAAGGGGGGGGCACAGATACGCAGTATTTT. This sequence encodes CASRREGGGTDTQYF. Using reference TRBV2 and TRBJ2-3 for the parts outside the CDR3, the full variable domain is EPEVTQTPSHQVTQMGQEVILRCVPISNHLYFYWYRQILGQKVEFLVSFYNNEISEKSEIFDDQFSVERPDGSNFTLKIRSTKLEDSAMYFCASRREGGGTDTQYFGPGTRLTVL.

This clonotype came up many times. V and J are TRBV24-1 and TRBJ2-3; D ambiguous. The length of the CDR3 is 15 residues. Per germline, CDR1 KGHDR and CDR2 SFDVKD. The ends were cut back, 3 bases at V and 2 bases at J, with 11 bases in the middle. The CDR3 loop is CATSDQLDFTDTQYF. Here the CDR3 DNA reads TGTGCCACCAGTGATCAACTTGACTTCACAGATACGCAGTATTTT.

This clonotype was recorded many times. V and J are TRBV12-3 or TRBV12-4 and TRBJ1-1; TRBD1 aligns across 8 bases. V trimming: 6 bases; J trimming: 4 bases; junction bases outside the gene matches: 7. This CDR3 region has 14 residues. The CDR3 nucleotides are TGTGCCAGCAGACAGGGGGACGTGGGCACTGAAGCTTTCTTT. Its translation: CASRQGDVGTEAFF.

This clonotype was counted ten times or more. This chain joins TRBV6-1 and TRBJ1-1; TRBD1 is a possible D gene (6 bases). CDR1 is MNHNS, CDR2 SASEGT, per germline. The CDR3 runs 14 residues. The V end was cut by 4 bases, the J end by 0 bases, with 9 bases between. In DNA form, the CDR3 reads TGTGCCAGCAGTGGGGGGGGCATGAACACTGAAGCTTTCTTT. It translates to CASSGGGMNTEAFF.

This clonotype was picked up many times. The chain is built from TRBV28 and TRBJ2-5; D is perhaps TRBD2 (7 bases). CDR3 length: 15 residues. The V end lost 2 bases, the J end lost 5 bases, and 15 bases lay between the germline ends. The germline V gene encodes CDR1 MDHEN and CDR2 SYDVKM. CDR3 DNA sequence: TGTGCCAGCAGTTTAAGGGGGGGAGTAAGGGAGACCCAGTACTTC. This encodes CASSLRGGVRETQYF.

This clonotype was seen a few times. The chain uses TRBV20-1 and TRBJ1-5; D gene ambiguous. Germline-derived CDR1 and CDR2 are DFQATT and SNEGSKA (reference sequence). The CDR3 contains 13 residues. V shed 8 bases and J shed 4 bases, with 15 bases lying between them. The CDR3 here is CSSPRSVNQPQHF. The CDR3 nucleotides are TGCAGTTCCCCTAGATCGGTAAATCAGCCCCAGCATTTT.

This clonotype was seen ten or more times. The junction and the germline gene differ at one end; a read error may be behind it. The genes are TRBV2 and TRBJ2-7; TRBD2 might be the D (5 bases). Germline CDR1 SNHLY, CDR2 FYNNEI. CDR3 length: 14 residues. In DNA, the CDR3 is TGTGCCAGCTGTGAGGGAGAACGGTCCTACGAGCAGTACTTC. Amino acid sequence: CASCEGERSYEQYF.

This clonotype has a count of ten or more. The chain links TRBV6-6 to TRBJ2-5, with 10 bases identical to TRBD2. CDR3 length: 17 residues. Germline CDR1 is MNHNY and CDR2 is SVGAGI (reference sequence). Trimming cost V 0 bases and J 5 bases; bases outside gene matches: 9. The CDR3: CASSYSASGSLGETQYF. As DNA, the CDR3 is TGTGCCAGCAGTTACTCGGCTAGCGGGAGTTTGGGGGAGACCCAGTACTTC.

The V and J genes are TRBV6-9 and TRBJ1-3, with D possibly being TRBD1 (6 bases). Trimming removed 4 bases at V and 9 bases at J, with 13 bases between. CDR1 MNHGY and CDR2 SVAAGI come from the germline V gene. This CDR3 is 13 amino acids long. CDR3 coding DNA: TGTGCCAGCAGTTCTACAGGGTTGCTCACCATATATTTT. As protein: CASSSTGLLTIYF.

This clonotype occurred many times. V usage is TRBV5-1 and J usage is TRBJ2-1; 10 nucleotides line up with TRBD2. CDR3 length: 15 residues. Looked up from germline, CDR1 is SGHRS and CDR2 is YFSETQ. V was clipped by 2 bases and J by 7 bases; unmatched bases: 6. CDR3 sequence: CASSFRSGRTNEQFF. CDR3 in DNA: TGCGCCAGCAGCTTTCGTAGCGGGAGGACGAATGAGCAGTTCTTC.

This clonotype showed up many times. The genes are TRBV2 and TRBJ1-6; D perhaps matches TRBD1 (5 bases). CDR1 and CDR2 from the germline V gene are SNHLY and FYNNEI. This CDR3 is 13 amino acids long. Trimming took off 5 bases at V and 14 bases at J, with 16 bases between the two ends. The CDR3 region has the DNA TGTGCCAGCAGTCCGCCGGGGGGGGGTTCCCTCCACTTT. Translating gives CASSPPGGGSLHF.

With regard to this clonotype: It may be a read error: a sequence one base away is much more abundant. The chain joins TRBV10-1 to TRBJ2-3; 7 bases align to TRBD2. Germline CDR1 and CDR2: WNHNN and SYGVQD (reference sequence). Germline trimming cut 8 bases from V and 4 bases from J; bases unmatched to any gene: 9. The CDR3 runs 14 residues. The CDR3 DNA reads TGCGCCAGCCAGAAGGGAGGGGCTGCAGATACGCAGTATTTT. This encodes CASQKGGAADTQYF.

This clonotype was picked up many times. The genes are TRBV5-1 and TRBJ2-3; 7 bases are a match to TRBD1. The CDR3 runs to 17 residues. Germline CDR1 SGHRS, CDR2 YFSETQ. The trim removed 2 bases at V and 8 bases at J, leaving 17 bases unmatched. CDR3: CASSFPLGQDVVGTQYF. For the CDR3, the DNA is TGCGCCAGCAGCTTCCCTCTTGGACAGGACGTAGTGGGTACGCAGTATTTT.

This clonotype appeared a few times. CDR3 loop: CSVSGTSEQFF. CDR3 nucleotide sequence: TGCAGCGTTAGTGGGACAAGTGAGCAGTTCTTC. This chain joins TRBV29-1 and TRBJ2-1; tentatively, D is TRBD1 (6 bases). The CDR3 runs 11 residues. The V end lost 5 bases, the J end lost 9 bases, and 11 bases lay between the germline ends. The germline CDR1 and CDR2 sequences are SQVTM and ANQGSEA.

This clonotype was observed a handful of times. The rearrangement uses TRBV10-1 and TRBJ2-5, with 11 nucleotides matching TRBD1. This CDR3 is built from 13 residues. Trimming at V came to 10 bases and at J to 5 bases, leaving 6 bases not matched to a gene. Germline V gene sequence: CDR1 WNHNN, CDR2 SYGVQD (reference sequence). CDR3 region: CATQRDRGETQYF. The CDR3 DNA follows: TGCGCCACCCAAAGGGACAGGGGGGAGACCCAGTACTTC.

This clonotype was seen at least ten times. The chain couples TRBV28 to TRBJ1-1; 9 nucleotides line up with TRBD1. Germline lookup yields CDR1 MDHEN and CDR2 SYDVKM. Germline trimming cut 2 bases from V and 10 bases from J; bases unmatched to any gene: 2. CDR3 length equals 12 residues. The CDR3 loop reads CASSLLGQGAFF. The CDR3 DNA reads as TGTGCCAGCAGTTTACTGGGACAGGGAGCTTTCTTT. The whole variable domain, remainder taken from reference TRBV28 and TRBJ1-1, is DVKVTQSSRYLVKRTGEKVFLECVQDMDHENMFWYRQDPGLGLRLIYFSYDVKMKEKGDIPEGYSVSREKKERFSLILESASTNQTSMYLCASSLLGQGAFFGQGTRLTVV.

Ten or more counts support this clonotype. The chain carries TRBV11-2 and TRBJ1-1, with D possibly being TRBD1 (6 bases). Germline V lookup: CDR1 SGHAT, CDR2 FQNNGV. There are 15 residues in the CDR3. V was cut by 5 bases and J by 2 bases, with 15 bases left in between. The CDR3 sequence is CASSRRTGRNTEAFF. In nucleotides, the CDR3 is TGTGCCAGCAGCCGGCGAACAGGGCGCAACACTGAAGCTTTCTTT.

This clonotype has at least ten counts. The genes are TRBV5-1 and TRBJ2-7, with a weak D call TRBD1 (5 bases). Deletions cut 4 bases from V and 6 bases from J, with 14 bases between. This CDR3 has 13 amino acids. Germline CDR1 and CDR2: SGHRS and YFSETQ. CDR3 DNA sequence: TGCGCCAGCAGCGCGCAACAGGTTGGCGAGCAGTACTTC. The encoded protein is CASSAQQVGEQYF.

This chain connects TRBV28 to TRBJ2-5, with D maybe TRBD1 (7 bases). Trimming took 6 bases from V and 7 from J, leaving 18 bases between them. Germline V gene sequence: CDR1 MDHEN, CDR2 SYDVKM. The CDR3 has 14 amino acids. CDR3 coding DNA: TGTGCCAGCAGCACAACTCGACAGGGAGGGACCCAGTACTTC. Protein product: CASSTTRQGGTQYF.

This rearrangement joins TRBV12-3 or TRBV12-4 to TRBJ1-1; D gene ambiguous. V lost 6 bases to trimming and J lost 3 bases, with 11 bases between them. The CDR3 covers 13 residues. The CDR3 reads CASSPGRYTEAFF. CDR3 DNA sequence: TGTGCCAGCAGCCCTGGACGGTACACTGAAGCTTTCTTT.